The 20 T cell receptor beta chains listed next were all sequenced from one sample in a study of cytomegalovirus exposure and HLA in healthy donors. A multiplex PCR was run with 60 Vbeta primers and 13 Jbeta primers. TCRdb's table, derived via immunoSEQ multiplex PCR, lists solely in-frame clones and lacks some. Of roughly 200,000 clones listed, approximately 70% are singletons. Material for sequencing was PBMCs. The receptors were gathered from a woman aged 25-40 years in good health and CMV-seronegative.

This clone has just a few counts. Other DNA sequences of this sample code for an identical CDR3. The chain has TRBV11-2 and TRBJ2-7; 8 bases map to TRBD1. The CDR3 spans 14 residues. The V gene end was trimmed by 5 bases and the J gene end by 3 bases; junction bases not matched to a gene: 6. Germline assignment: CDR1 SGHAT and CDR2 FQNNGV. The CDR3 protein is CASSLDRGSYEQYF. For the CDR3, the DNA is TGTGCCAGCAGCCTCGACAGGGGCAGCTACGAGCAGTACTTC.

The V gene is TRBV4-3, the J gene TRBJ1-5; D not resolved. In germline, CDR1 is LGHNA, CDR2 YSLEER. V was cut by 0 bases and J by 2 bases, with 14 bases left in between. The CDR3 length is 17 residues. The CDR3 DNA follows: TGCGCCAGCAGCCAAGATCTTAGGAGCGAAGGCAATCAGCCCCAGCATTTT. This codes for CASSQDLRSEGNQPQHF.

The rearrangement links TRBV7-2 to TRBJ2-5; D gene ambiguous. This CDR3 is 15 amino acids long. The V end lost 4 bases, the J end lost 2 bases, and 14 bases lay between the germline ends. Per the germline V gene, CDR1 is SGHTA and CDR2 is FQGNSA. In DNA, the CDR3 is TGTGCCAGCAGCTCACCACGCGGAGCACAAGAGACCCAGTACTTC. Amino acids: CASSSPRGAQETQYF.

The chain combines TRBV19 with TRBJ2-3; D might be TRBD1 (7 bases). Germline assignment: CDR1 LNHDA and CDR2 SQIVND (reference sequence). The CDR3 sequence is 13 residues long. The germline V and J ends were trimmed by 3 bases and 5 bases, with 9 bases remaining between them. The CDR3 here is CASSIRGEDTQYF. CDR3 sequence (DNA): TGTGCCAGTAGTATCAGGGGGGAAGATACGCAGTATTTT. Looking up the rest from reference TRBV19 and TRBJ2-3 gives the full variable domain: DGGITQSPKYLFRKEGQNVTLSCEQNLNHDAMYWYRQDPGQGLRLIYYSQIVNDFQKGDIAEGYSVSREKKESFPLTVTSAQKNPTAFYLCASSIRGEDTQYFGPGTRLTVL.

This chain links TRBV6-4 with TRBJ2-7, with 8 bases fitting TRBD1. CDR1 is MRHNA and CDR2 is SNTAGT in the germline V gene. The V gene end was trimmed by 2 bases and the J gene end by 1 base; junction bases not matched to a gene: 16. CDR3 size: 19 residues. CDR3 in DNA: TGTGCCAGCAGTGACCCTGTGGGACAGGCGCACCGAAGATCCTACGAGCAGTACTTC. Protein: CASSDPVGQAHRRSYEQYF.

The rearrangement joins TRBV29-1 to TRBJ2-1, with 10 bases identical to TRBD2. V was clipped by 8 bases and J by 1 base; unmatched bases: 5. Germline V gene data show CDR1 as SQVTM and CDR2 as ANQGSEA. The CDR3 consists of 14 residues. The CDR3 sequence is CSSGRALSYNEQFF. The DNA for the CDR3 is TGCAGCAGCGGGAGGGCTCTTTCCTACAATGAGCAGTTCTTC.

The V and J genes are TRBV27 and TRBJ2-5; the match to TRBD2 covers 10 bases. The DNA end is a closer match to TRBJ2-7, so the J assignment may be wrong. The CDR3 extends over 15 amino acids. CDR1 MNHEY and CDR2 SMNVEV come from the germline V gene (reference sequence). In DNA, the CDR3 is TGTGCCAGCAGTTTATCAGGACTAGCGGTCTACGAGCAGTACTTC. Translation: CASSLSGLAVYEQYF.

The J gene is TRBJ2-7, the V gene TRBV2; D is undetermined. CDR1 is SNHLY, CDR2 FYNNEI, per germline. Trimming took off 8 bases at V and 1 base at J, with 12 bases between the two ends. There are 13 residues in the CDR3. The CDR3 loop reads CASFSRNSYEQYF. CDR3 nucleotides: TGTGCCAGCTTCTCCAGAAATTCCTACGAGCAGTACTTC.

The chain employs TRBV7-9 and TRBJ2-2; no clear D. Germline V gene data show CDR1 as SEHNR and CDR2 as FQNEAQ (reference sequence). The ends were cut back, 8 bases at V and 0 bases at J, with 19 bases in the middle. The CDR3 length is 17 residues. The CDR3 region is CASRGINRRPNTGELFF. CDR3 in DNA: TGTGCCAGCCGCGGAATAAATAGGCGTCCGAACACCGGGGAGCTGTTTTTT.

As concerns this clone: At the DNA level, this CDR3 is encoded by other sequences in the same sample as well. The chain is built from TRBV7-9 and TRBJ1-5; D ambiguous. The CDR3 runs 15 residues. Trimming removed 1 base from V and 4 bases from J, with 11 bases in between. The germline V gene has CDR1 SEHNR and CDR2 FQNEAQ (reference sequence). CDR3 DNA sequence: TGTGCCAGCAGCTTAGGGGCAGGTAGGAATCAGCCCCAGCATTTT. Translation: CASSLGAGRNQPQHF.

The gene calls are TRBV7-6 and TRBJ2-7; 8 nucleotides line up with TRBD1. This CDR3 is built from 14 residues. Germline V gene sequence: CDR1 SGHVS, CDR2 FNYEAQ. Trimming removed 5 bases from V and 0 bases from J; junction bases left unmatched: 3. Here the CDR3 DNA reads TGTGCCAGCAGCCGGGACAGGAGCTCCTACGAGCAGTACTTC. The encoded protein is CASSRDRSSYEQYF.

This clone was seen only once. V gene TRBV30 combines with J gene TRBJ2-7; TRBD1 agrees at 9 bases. Per the germline V gene, CDR1 is GTSNPN and CDR2 is SVGIG (reference sequence). This CDR3 is built from 14 residues. Trimming removed 5 bases from V and 6 bases from J; junction bases left unmatched: 11. CDR3 in DNA: TGTGCCTGGTCTGAGGGACAGGGCAGTCGCGAGCAGTACTTC. The encoded protein is CAWSEGQGSREQYF.

The V and J genes are TRBV7-3 and TRBJ2-1; the match to TRBD2 covers 11 bases. Trimming removed 6 bases from V and 7 bases from J; junction bases left unmatched: 17. This CDR3 contains 18 residues. Germline V CDR1 and CDR2: SGHTA, FQGTGA. CDR3 region: CASRILLAGDLSGNEQFF. The CDR3 DNA reads TGTGCCAGCAGAATCCTACTAGCGGGGGACCTCAGTGGTAATGAGCAGTTCTTC. Together with reference TRBV7-3 and TRBJ2-1, the CDR3 gives the full variable domain: GAGVSQTPSNKVTEKGKYVELRCDPISGHTALYWYRQSLGQGPEFLIYFQGTGAADDSGLPNDRFFAVRPEGSVSTLKIQRTERGDSAVYLCASRILLAGDLSGNEQFFGPGTRLTVL.

V gene TRBV7-6 combines with J gene TRBJ2-3, with TRBD2 as a possible D gene (6 bases). The CDR3 sequence is 16 residues long. V lost 5 bases and J 1 base, leaving 16 bases between the germline ends. Germline CDR1 SGHVS, CDR2 FNYEAQ. This CDR3 reads CASSAAVGGGTDTQYF. The CDR3 coding sequence is TGTGCCAGCAGCGCGGCGGTCGGGGGAGGCACAGATACGCAGTATTTT.

This chain connects TRBV27 to TRBJ2-7; D is perhaps TRBD1 (6 bases). The germline V gene has CDR1 MNHEY and CDR2 SMNVEV (reference sequence). The CDR3 has 14 amino acids. V was shortened by 0 bases and J by 6 bases, with 12 bases between the two germline ends. The DNA of the CDR3 is TGTGCCAGCAGTTTATCTGGGGGCACAGGCGAGCAGTACTTC. Its protein product is CASSLSGGTGEQYF.

V is TRBV19 and J is TRBJ1-1; 7 bases match TRBD1. This CDR3 is built from 15 residues. CDR1 is LNHDA, CDR2 SQIVND, per germline (reference sequence). With V trimmed by 6 bases and J by 5 bases, 12 bases remained unmatched. Here the CDR3 DNA reads TGTGCCAGTAGCTCTGCAAGAGGGACAGCGACTGAAGCTTTCTTT. Amino acid sequence: CASSSARGTATEAFF.

V and J are TRBV11-2 and TRBJ2-7; no clear D. The CDR3 runs 12 residues. V lost 0 bases and J lost 6, with 6 bases in between. Germline CDR1 and CDR2: SGHAT and FQNNGV. CDR3 amino acids: CASSLENSEQYF. DNA of the CDR3: TGTGCCAGCAGCTTAGAAAATAGCGAGCAGTACTTC.

V and J are TRBV19 and TRBJ2-2; 13 positions agree with TRBD2. V was clipped by 4 bases and J by 5 bases; unmatched bases: 7. The germline V gene has CDR1 LNHDA and CDR2 SQIVND (reference sequence). The CDR3 contains 17 residues. The CDR3, as DNA: TGTGCCAGTAGTACGAGGACTAGCGGGAGTTTTACCGGGGAGCTGTTTTTT. It yields the protein CASSTRTSGSFTGELFF.

This clone appeared once. J is TRBJ1-2 and V is TRBV6-1; D is unresolved. The CDR3 is made up of 15 amino acids. The germline gives CDR1 MNHNS, CDR2 SASEGT. Trimming left V 0 bases short and J 4 bases short, with 12 bases between. The CDR3 loop reads CASSEALGGPYGYTF. CDR3 coding DNA: TGTGCCAGCAGTGAAGCGCTGGGCGGGCCCTATGGCTACACCTTC.

The chain is built from TRBV29-1 and TRBJ2-7; D not resolved. Germline lookup yields CDR1 SQVTM and CDR2 ANQGSEA. CDR3 length equals 13 residues. With 3 bases removed from V and 1 base from J, the gap between germline ends came to 10 bases. The CDR3 is CSVESDISYEQYF. The CDR3 DNA reads TGCAGCGTTGAGTCCGACATTTCCTACGAGCAGTACTTC.